This T cell receptor (beta chain) derives from a study of blood T cells in healthy people across ages. Study results and caveats: Age showed a roughly linear inverse relationship with TCR beta diversity per million T cells.

Details on this clonotype: The antigen is unknown.

The CDR3 length is 14 residues. Losses at the gene ends were 5 bases for V and 4 bases for J; bases not matched to a gene: 4. Per germline, CDR1 SEHNR and CDR2 FQNEAQ (reference sequence). With a J-beta primer mix and a sample-barcoded 5' primer, a second PCR ran roughly 6 to 11 cycles. TCRdb reprocessed the 5' RACE reads via MiXCR and lists one record per CDR3 protein. This sample yields hundreds of thousands of distinct CDR3 sequences, of which 20% to 30% are seen a single time; around 2.9% belongs to the top ten. These data are also associated with another study on T cells of mothers and their children. That work states: T cell clones that were persistent and microchimeric went undetected.

V is TRBV7-9 and J is TRBJ1-4; 7 nucleotides agree with TRBD1. This TCR derives from a boy aged 5-17 years in good health. Sequencing was carried out using blood. The CDR3 loop is CASSQGTVNEKLFF. Written as DNA, the CDR3 is TGTGCCAGCAGCCAAGGGACAGTTAATGAAAAACTGTTTTTT.